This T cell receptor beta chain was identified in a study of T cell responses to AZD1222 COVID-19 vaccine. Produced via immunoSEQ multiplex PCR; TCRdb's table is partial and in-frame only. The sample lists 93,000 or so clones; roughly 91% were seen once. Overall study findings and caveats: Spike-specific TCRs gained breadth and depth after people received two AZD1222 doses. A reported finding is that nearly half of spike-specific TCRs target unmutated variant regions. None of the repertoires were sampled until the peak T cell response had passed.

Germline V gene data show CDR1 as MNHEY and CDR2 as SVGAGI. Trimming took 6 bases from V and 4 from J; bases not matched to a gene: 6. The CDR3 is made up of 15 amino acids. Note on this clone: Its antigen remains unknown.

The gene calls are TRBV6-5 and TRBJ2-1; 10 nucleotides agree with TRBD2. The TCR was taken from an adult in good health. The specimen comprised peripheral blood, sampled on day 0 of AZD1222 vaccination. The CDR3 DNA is TGTGCCAGCAGGCCCAGCGGGGGGGCTTACAATGAGCAGTTCTTC. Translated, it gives CASRPSGGAYNEQFF.